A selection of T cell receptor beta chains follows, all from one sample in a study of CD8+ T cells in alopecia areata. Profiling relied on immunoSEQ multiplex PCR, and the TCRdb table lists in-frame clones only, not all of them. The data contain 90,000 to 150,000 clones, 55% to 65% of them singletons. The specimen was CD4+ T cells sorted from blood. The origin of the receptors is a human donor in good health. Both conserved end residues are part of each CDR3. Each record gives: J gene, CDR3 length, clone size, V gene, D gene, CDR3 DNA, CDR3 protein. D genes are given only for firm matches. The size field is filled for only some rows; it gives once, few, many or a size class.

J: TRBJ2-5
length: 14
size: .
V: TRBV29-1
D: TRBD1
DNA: TGCAGCGTTCGAGGGACAGGGGGCCAAGAGACCCAGTACTTC
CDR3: CSVRGTGGQETQYF

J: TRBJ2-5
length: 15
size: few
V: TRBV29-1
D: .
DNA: TGCAGCGTTGTTTTTGCTCTGGGCTACCAAGAGACCCAGTACTTC
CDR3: CSVVFALGYQETQYF

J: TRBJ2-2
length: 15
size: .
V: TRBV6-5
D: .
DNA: TGTGCCAGCAGCCCCTGGAGGCCCCACACCGGGGAGCTGTTTTTT
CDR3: CASSPWRPHTGELFF

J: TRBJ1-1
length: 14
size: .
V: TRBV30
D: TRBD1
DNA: TGTGCCTGGAGGGGGGACAGAGGAAACACTGAAGCTTTCTTT
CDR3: CAWRGDRGNTEAFF

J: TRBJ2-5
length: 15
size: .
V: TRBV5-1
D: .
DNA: TGCGCCAGCAGCTCCTCCCAAGCAGGTCAAGAGACCCAGTACTTC
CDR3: CASSSSQAGQETQYF

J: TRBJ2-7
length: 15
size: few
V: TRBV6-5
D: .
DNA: TGTGCCAGCACCCCACGGCAAGATCCCTCCTACGAGCAGTACTTC
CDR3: CASTPRQDPSYEQYF

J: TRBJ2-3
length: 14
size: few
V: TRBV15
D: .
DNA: TGTGCCACCAGCGAAGAGGGAGGCACAGATACGCAGTATTTT
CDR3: CATSEEGGTDTQYF

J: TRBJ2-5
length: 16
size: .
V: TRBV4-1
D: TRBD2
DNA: TGCGCCAGCAGCCAAGGGGGCGGGGGGGCCCAAGAGACCCAGTACTTC
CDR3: CASSQGGGGAQETQYF

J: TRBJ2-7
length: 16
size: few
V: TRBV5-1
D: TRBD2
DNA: TGCGCCAGCAGCTTGGGTGGACTAGCGGACTTGGACGAGCAGTACTTC
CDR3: CASSLGGLADLDEQYF

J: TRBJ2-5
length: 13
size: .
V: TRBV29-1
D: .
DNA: TGCAGCGGATCCGCGGGGAACGGGGAGACCCAGTACTTC
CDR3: CSGSAGNGETQYF

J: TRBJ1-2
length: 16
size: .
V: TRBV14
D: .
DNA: TGTGCCAGCAGTCCTTTGAGGGCGGAACCTCTCTATGGCTACACCTTC
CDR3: CASSPLRAEPLYGYTF

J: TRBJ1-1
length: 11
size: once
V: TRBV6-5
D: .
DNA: TGTGCCAGCACCCGGGGGACTGAAGCTTTCTTT
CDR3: CASTRGTEAFF

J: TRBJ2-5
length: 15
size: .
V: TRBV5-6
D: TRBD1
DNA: TGTGCCAGCAGCCCGGACAGGGGCTTACAAGAGACCCAGTACTTC
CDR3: CASSPDRGLQETQYF

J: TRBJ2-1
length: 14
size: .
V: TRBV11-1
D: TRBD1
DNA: TGTGCCAGCAGCTCGGACAGGGGGTACGATGAGCAGTTCTTC
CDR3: CASSSDRGYDEQFF

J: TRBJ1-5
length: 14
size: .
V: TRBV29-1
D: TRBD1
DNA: TGCAGCGTTGCCGAGGGGGCGATTGGACAGCCCCAGCATTTT
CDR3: CSVAEGAIGQPQHF

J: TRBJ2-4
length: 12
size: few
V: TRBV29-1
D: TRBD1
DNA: TGCAGCGCCCTACAGGGGGTAAACATTCAGTACTTC
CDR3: CSALQGVNIQYF

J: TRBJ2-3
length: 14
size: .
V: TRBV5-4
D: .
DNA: TGTGCCAGCAGCTCCGGGACGGAGAGAGATACGCAGTATTTT
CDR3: CASSSGTERDTQYF

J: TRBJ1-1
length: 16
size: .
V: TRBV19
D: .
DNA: TGTGCCAGTAGCAGGCTAGGGGTGGCCGTGAACACTGAAGCTTTCTTT
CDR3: CASSRLGVAVNTEAFF

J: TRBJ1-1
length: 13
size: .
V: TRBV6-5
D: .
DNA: TGTGCCTGCCGACGGGACGCGAACACTGAAGCTTTCTTT
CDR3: CACRRDANTEAFF

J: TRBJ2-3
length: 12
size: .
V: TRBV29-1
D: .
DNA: TGCAGCGTTGCGGTGGGGACAGATACGCAGTATTTT
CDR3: CSVAVGTDTQYF

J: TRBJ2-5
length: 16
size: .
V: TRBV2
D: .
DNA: TGTGCCAGCAGTGATGGGGACTCTCGGGCAAAAGAGACCCAGTACTTC
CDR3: CASSDGDSRAKETQYF

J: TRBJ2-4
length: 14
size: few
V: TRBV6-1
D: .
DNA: TGTGCCAGCAGCTCCAGGGAGGCCAAAAACATTCAGTACTTC
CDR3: CASSSREAKNIQYF

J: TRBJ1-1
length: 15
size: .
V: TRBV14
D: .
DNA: TGTGCCAGCAGCCAAGATTTCCGGCAGGGTGGAGGAACTTTCTTT
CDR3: CASSQDFRQGGGTFF